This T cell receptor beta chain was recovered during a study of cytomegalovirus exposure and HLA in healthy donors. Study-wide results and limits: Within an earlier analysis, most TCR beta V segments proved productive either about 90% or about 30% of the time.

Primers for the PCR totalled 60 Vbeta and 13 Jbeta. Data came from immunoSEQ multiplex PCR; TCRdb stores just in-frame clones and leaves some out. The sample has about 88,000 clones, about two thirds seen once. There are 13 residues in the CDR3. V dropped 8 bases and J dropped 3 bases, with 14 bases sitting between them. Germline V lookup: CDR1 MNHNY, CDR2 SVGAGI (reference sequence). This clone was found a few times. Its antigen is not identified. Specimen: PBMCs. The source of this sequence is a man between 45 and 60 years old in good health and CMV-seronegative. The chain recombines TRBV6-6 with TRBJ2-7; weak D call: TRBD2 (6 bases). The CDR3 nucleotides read TGTGCCAGCGGCCTTGGGGGGTACTACGAGCAGTACTTC. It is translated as CASGLGGYYEQYF.